These 24 T cell receptor beta chains were sequenced from one sample in a study of T-cell memory formation after mild COVID-19. TCRdb independently ran MiXCR on the 5' RACE reads; one entry per CDR3 protein. The repertoire has about 140,000 distinct CDR3 sequences, 15% to 20% of them found once; the top ten carry 2% to 2.5%. The specimen was PBMCs or a T cell subset sorted from them (not recorded which). These receptors were collected from an adult woman who had mild COVID-19 (a few samples of this study predate the infection). Cell type and time point are not known.

This clonotype was detected ten times or more. The chain combines TRBV4-2 with TRBJ2-1, with 13 bases aligning to TRBD2. This CDR3 is 18 amino acids long. The germline V gene has CDR1 LGHNA and CDR2 YNFKEQ. V shed 5 bases and J 6 bases; nucleotides not matched to a gene: 13. The CDR3 sequence: CASSEKSPGLAGLNEQFF. CDR3 DNA sequence: TGTGCCAGCAGCGAAAAAAGTCCGGGACTAGCGGGACTCAATGAGCAGTTCTTC.

This rearrangement joins TRBV19 to TRBJ1-5, with D hard to call. This CDR3 region has 13 residues. Trimming cost V 3 bases and J 3 bases, with 6 bases left between them. Looked up from germline, CDR1 is LNHDA and CDR2 is SQIVND (reference sequence). The CDR3 sequence: CASSIELNQPQHF. The CDR3 nucleotides are TGTGCCAGTAGTATTGAACTCAATCAGCCCCAGCATTTT.

In its sample, this clonotype was seen a few times. The chain employs TRBV9 and TRBJ2-1; D is uncertain. The length of the CDR3 is 11 residues. The germline V gene has CDR1 SGDLS and CDR2 YYNGEE. Trimming took 0 bases from V and 9 from J, leaving 4 bases between them. For the CDR3, the DNA is TGTGCCAGCAGCGTAGCCGTTGAGCAGTTCTTC. Translation gives CASSVAVEQFF.

The sample holds many counts of this clonotype. V is TRBV20-1 and J is TRBJ2-7; a weak D match, TRBD2 (6 bases). The ends were cut back, 5 bases at V and 3 bases at J, with 8 bases in the middle. Germline V CDR1 and CDR2: DFQATT, SNEGSKA (reference sequence). CDR3 size: 11 residues. Here the CDR3 DNA reads TGCAGTGCTCCAGCGGGCTACGAGCAGTACTTC. This translates into CSAPAGYEQYF.

The chain links TRBV2 to TRBJ2-5; 9 bases line up with TRBD2. V lost 9 bases and J lost 4; bases outside the gene matches: 6. This CDR3 has 13 residues. Germline CDR1 reads SNHLY; CDR2 reads FYNNEI. The DNA for the CDR3 is TGTGCCAGAAGCGGGGGGAGGAGAGAGACCCAGTACTTC. The encoded protein is CARSGGRRETQYF.

The chain carries TRBV10-3 and TRBJ1-2; a possible D gene is TRBD1 (5 bases). CDR1 is ENHRY and CDR2 is SYGVKD in the germline V gene. Trimming pared 0 bases from V and 2 bases from J, leaving 10 bases between. This CDR3 comprises 15 residues. This CDR3 reads CAISESAGTNYGYTF. The CDR3 nucleotides are TGTGCCATCAGTGAGTCAGCCGGGACGAACTATGGCTACACCTTC.

This chain joins TRBV19 and TRBJ1-5; D gene uncertain. V lost 4 bases and J lost 3, with 16 bases in between. Germline CDR1 is LNHDA and CDR2 is SQIVND (reference sequence). This CDR3 contains 16 residues. The CDR3 sequence is CASSTKAVEHNQPQHF. The DNA for the CDR3 is TGTGCCAGTAGTACGAAGGCAGTAGAGCACAATCAGCCCCAGCATTTT.

This clonotype has a count of ten or more. This sequence joins TRBV4-2 and TRBJ2-5; no definite D call. V was clipped by 4 bases and J by 2 bases, with 17 bases between them. CDR1 is LGHNA, CDR2 YNFKEQ, per germline. The CDR3 covers 16 residues. The CDR3 sequence is CASSRTTTLGQETQYF. In DNA form, the CDR3 reads TGTGCCAGCAGCCGAACGACCACCTTGGGGCAAGAGACCCAGTACTTC.

This clonotype was seen more than once but under ten times. The genes are TRBV5-1 and TRBJ2-7; 8 positions match TRBD1. Germline V gives CDR1 SGHRS, CDR2 YFSETQ. CDR3 length equals 15 residues. Trimming took 4 bases from V and 1 from J; bases not matched to a gene: 7. The CDR3, as DNA: TGCGCCAGCAGCCGTGGACAGGGCCCTTCCTACGAGCAGTACTTC. Encoded protein: CASSRGQGPSYEQYF. The variable domain in full, with the rest retrieved from reference TRBV5-1 and TRBJ2-7, is KAGVTQTPRYLIKTRGQQVTLSCSPISGHRSVSWYQQTPGQGLQFLFEYFSETQRNKGNFPGRFSGRQFSNSRSEMNVSTLELGDSALYLCASSRGQGPSYEQYFGPGTRLTVT.

This chain connects TRBV5-1 to TRBJ2-6; 7 bases fit TRBD2. Germline assignment: CDR1 SGHRS and CDR2 YFSETQ. The CDR3 consists of 15 residues. J lost 4 bases, V lost 2 bases, and 3 bases had no gene match. In nucleotides, the CDR3 is TGCGCCAGCAGCTTAGGGAGGGTCGGGGCCAACGTCCTGACTTTC. Translation gives CASSLGRVGANVLTF.

This clonotype was recorded a few times. The rearrangement links TRBV5-1 to TRBJ1-3; possibly TRBD1 for D (5 bases). CDR1 and CDR2 from the germline V gene are SGHRS and YFSETQ. This CDR3 is 15 amino acids long. Trimming shortened V by 5 bases and J by 4 bases, and 16 bases separated the two germline ends. In nucleotides, the CDR3 is TGCGCCAGCAGTAGCCAGCACGGGGACGGAAACACCATATATTTT. As protein: CASSSQHGDGNTIYF.

This rearrangement joins TRBV3-1 to TRBJ2-7; 7 nucleotides match TRBD1. Germline V gives CDR1 LGHDT, CDR2 YNNKEL (reference sequence). There are 12 residues in the CDR3. Trimming at V came to 8 bases and at J to 5 bases, leaving 6 bases not matched to a gene. CDR3: CASLDRDHEQYF. Here the CDR3 DNA reads TGTGCCAGCCTTGACAGGGACCACGAGCAGTACTTC.

J is TRBJ2-5 and V is TRBV5-1; the match to TRBD2 covers 7 bases. CDR1 and CDR2 (germline): SGHRS, YFSETQ. This CDR3 comprises 15 residues. Unmatched junction bases numbered 11, after V lost 4 bases and J lost 5 bases. CDR3 sequence: CASSTGQGAGETQYF. CDR3 DNA: TGCGCCAGCAGCACTGGTCAGGGAGCGGGGGAGACCCAGTACTTC.

This clonotype was observed a handful of times. The CDR3 coding sequence is TGTGCCAGCAGCTTTGAGGGCCAGGGGGTCTATGGCTACACCTTC. Translation: CASSFEGQGVYGYTF. The rearrangement uses TRBV7-9 and TRBJ1-2, with 7 bases aligning to TRBD1. This CDR3 has 15 amino acids. The V segment lost 3 bases and the J segment 4 bases; nucleotides outside the gene matches: 8. Per the germline V gene, CDR1 is SEHNR and CDR2 is FQNEAQ (reference sequence).

This clonotype turned up a few times. V is TRBV20-1 and J is TRBJ2-1, with D possibly being TRBD2 (5 bases). V gave up 1 base and J gave up 4 bases, with 8 bases separating them. This CDR3 is 13 amino acids long. Germline assignment: CDR1 DFQATT and CDR2 SNEGSKA (reference sequence). The CDR3 here is CSARVGEYNEQFF. The CDR3 DNA reads as TGCAGTGCTAGAGTCGGGGAGTACAATGAGCAGTTCTTC.

The chain combines TRBV4-3 with TRBJ2-1; 9 bases fit TRBD2. After removal of 4 bases from V and 9 bases from J, the junction contained 19 bases not matched to a gene. The CDR3 loop spans 18 amino acids. CDR1 and CDR2 from the germline V gene are LGHNA and YSLEER. CDR3 sequence: CASSPERGVSGRGAEQFF. The CDR3, as DNA: TGCGCCAGCAGCCCGGAGCGGGGGGTTAGCGGGAGAGGGGCTGAGCAGTTCTTC.

The genes are TRBV19 and TRBJ2-1; TRBD2 is a possible D gene (5 bases). Germline V gene sequence: CDR1 LNHDA, CDR2 SQIVND (reference sequence). Between the trimmed V and J ends, which lost 6 bases and 8 bases, there was a span of 11 bases. The CDR3 has 12 amino acids. The chain's CDR3 is CASSELAYEQFF. For the CDR3, the DNA is TGTGCCAGTAGCGAGCTAGCATATGAGCAGTTCTTC. Supplemented by reference TRBV19 and TRBJ2-1, the full variable domain reads DGGITQSPKYLFRKEGQNVTLSCEQNLNHDAMYWYRQDPGQGLRLIYYSQIVNDFQKGDIAEGYSVSREKKESFPLTVTSAQKNPTAFYLCASSELAYEQFFGPGTRLTVL.

This chain joins TRBV7-9 and TRBJ2-3; D gene ambiguous. This CDR3 is 14 amino acids long. Trimming removed 3 bases at V and 2 bases at J, with 9 bases between. The germline gives CDR1 SEHNR, CDR2 FQNEAQ (reference sequence). The CDR3 DNA sequence: TGTGCCAGCAGCTTTGAAGAGTTCACAGATACGCAGTATTTT. The encoded protein is CASSFEEFTDTQYF.

The chain links TRBV18 to TRBJ1-5, with unresolved D. Germline V gene sequence: CDR1 KGHSH, CDR2 LQKENI. This CDR3 has 13 amino acids. V was shortened by 3 bases and J by 4 bases, with 7 bases between the two germline ends. This CDR3 reads CASSPGQNQPQHF. Here the CDR3 DNA reads TGTGCCAGCTCACCGGGTCAAAATCAGCCCCAGCATTTT.

The chain has TRBV29-1 and TRBJ2-7; D is unresolved. Deletions cut 5 bases from V and 6 bases from J, with 14 bases between. This CDR3 is 12 amino acids long. CDR1 and CDR2 (germline): SQVTM, ANQGSEA. CDR3 nucleotide sequence: TGCAGCGTTTCCGGTGGGTCCCTCGAGCAGTACTTC. Its protein is CSVSGGSLEQYF.

This clonotype was recorded a few times. The chain is built from TRBV5-1 and TRBJ2-2; 11 nucleotides align to TRBD2. V lost 3 bases to trimming and J lost 6 bases; unmatched junction nucleotides: 10. Germline V CDR1 and CDR2: SGHRS, YFSETQ. The CDR3 has 17 amino acids. DNA of the CDR3: TGCGCCAGCAGCTCCACGTACCTAGCGGGGGGAGCCGGGGAGCTGTTTTTT. Its protein is CASSSTYLAGGAGELFF.

This clonotype was observed a handful of times. This chain joins TRBV24-1 and TRBJ2-7; a possible D gene is TRBD1 (7 bases). V was shortened by 5 bases and J by 0 bases, with 10 bases between the two germline ends. The germline V gene has CDR1 KGHDR and CDR2 SFDVKD. The CDR3 has 14 residues. Here the CDR3 DNA reads TGTGCCACCAGTGGGCAGGGGGGCTCCTACGAGCAGTACTTC. This translates into CATSGQGGSYEQYF.

The chain uses TRBV25-1 and TRBJ2-7; D remains ambiguous. The CDR3 length is 11 residues. Germline values: CDR1 MGHDK, CDR2 SYGVNS. Trimming removed 4 bases at V and 3 bases at J, with 4 bases between. The CDR3 here is CASSGIYEQYF. The CDR3 DNA reads TGTGCCAGCAGTGGGATCTACGAGCAGTACTTC.

This clonotype was recorded a few times. The chain is built from TRBV24-1 and TRBJ1-5, with D perhaps matching TRBD1 (6 bases). This CDR3 is built from 13 residues. Per the germline V gene, CDR1 is KGHDR and CDR2 is SFDVKD. Trimming shortened V by 5 bases and J by 4 bases, and 8 bases separated the two germline ends. The CDR3 loop reads CATSVRGNQPQHF. CDR3 bases: TGTGCCACCAGTGTGAGGGGGAATCAGCCCCAGCATTTT.